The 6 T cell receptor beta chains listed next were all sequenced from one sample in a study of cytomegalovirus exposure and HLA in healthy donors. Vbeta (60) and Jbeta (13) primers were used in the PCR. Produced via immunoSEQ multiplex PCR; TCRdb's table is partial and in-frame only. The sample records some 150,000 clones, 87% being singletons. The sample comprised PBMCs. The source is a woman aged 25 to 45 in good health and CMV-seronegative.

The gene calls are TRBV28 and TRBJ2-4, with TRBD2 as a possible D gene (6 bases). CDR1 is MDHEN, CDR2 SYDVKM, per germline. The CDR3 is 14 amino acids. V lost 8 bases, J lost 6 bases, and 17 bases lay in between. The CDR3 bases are TGTGCCAGCCGAGCCCTACCGGAGGGAAACATTCAGTACTTC. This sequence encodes CASRALPEGNIQYF.

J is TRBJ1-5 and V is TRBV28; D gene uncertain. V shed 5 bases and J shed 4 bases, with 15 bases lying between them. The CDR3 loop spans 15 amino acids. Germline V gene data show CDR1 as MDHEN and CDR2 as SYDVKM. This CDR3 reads CASSEERVGNQPQHF. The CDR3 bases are TGTGCCAGCAGTGAAGAGAGGGTGGGGAATCAGCCCCAGCATTTT.

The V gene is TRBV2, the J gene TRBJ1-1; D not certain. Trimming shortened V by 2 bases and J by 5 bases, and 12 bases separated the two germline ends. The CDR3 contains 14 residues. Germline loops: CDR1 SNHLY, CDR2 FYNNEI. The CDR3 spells CASSERGSGTEAFF. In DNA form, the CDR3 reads TGTGCCAGCAGTGAACGGGGTTCGGGGACTGAAGCTTTCTTT.

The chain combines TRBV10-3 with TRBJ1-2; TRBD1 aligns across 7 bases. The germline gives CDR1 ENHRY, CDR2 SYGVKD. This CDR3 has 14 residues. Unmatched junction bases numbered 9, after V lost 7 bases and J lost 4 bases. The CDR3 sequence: CAIKGSGTVYGYTF. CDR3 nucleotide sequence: TGTGCCATCAAAGGGTCCGGGACAGTCTATGGCTACACCTTC.

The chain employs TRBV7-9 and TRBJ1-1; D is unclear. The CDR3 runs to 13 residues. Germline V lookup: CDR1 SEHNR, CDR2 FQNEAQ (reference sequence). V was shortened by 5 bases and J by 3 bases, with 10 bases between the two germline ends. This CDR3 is CASSLNLDTEAFF. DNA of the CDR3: TGTGCCAGCAGCCTTAATCTAGACACTGAAGCTTTCTTT.

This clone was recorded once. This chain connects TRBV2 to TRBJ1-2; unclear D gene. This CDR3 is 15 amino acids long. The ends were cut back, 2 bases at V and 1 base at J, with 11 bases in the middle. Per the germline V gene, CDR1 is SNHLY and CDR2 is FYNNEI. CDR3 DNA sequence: TGTGCCAGCAGTGAACTCTTTCGGTATAACTATGGCTACACCTTC. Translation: CASSELFRYNYGYTF.